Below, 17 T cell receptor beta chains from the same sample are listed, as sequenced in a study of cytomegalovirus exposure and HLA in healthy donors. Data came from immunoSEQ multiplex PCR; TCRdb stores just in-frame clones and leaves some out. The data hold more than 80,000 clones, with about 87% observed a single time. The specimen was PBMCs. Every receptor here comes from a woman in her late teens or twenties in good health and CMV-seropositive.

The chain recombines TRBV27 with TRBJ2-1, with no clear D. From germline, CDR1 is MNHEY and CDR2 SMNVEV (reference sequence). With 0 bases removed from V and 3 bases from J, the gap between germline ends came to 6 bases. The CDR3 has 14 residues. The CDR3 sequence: CASSLSLRYNEQFF. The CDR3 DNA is TGTGCCAGCAGTTTATCCCTACGCTACAATGAGCAGTTCTTC.

CDR3 bases: TGTGCCAGCAGTTTGTATCTTTCGGCTAGCTCCGGGGAGCTGTTTTTT. It codes for CASSLYLSASSGELFF. V usage is TRBV27 and J usage is TRBJ2-2, with a tentative D call TRBD2 (5 bases). Trimming stripped 3 bases from V and 6 bases from J, with 17 bases between. Germline assignment: CDR1 MNHEY and CDR2 SMNVEV (reference sequence). This CDR3 region has 16 residues.

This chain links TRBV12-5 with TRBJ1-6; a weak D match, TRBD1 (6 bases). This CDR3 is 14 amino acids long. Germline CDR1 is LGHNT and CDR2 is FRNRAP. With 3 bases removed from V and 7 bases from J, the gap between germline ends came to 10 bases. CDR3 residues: CASGFNRVNSPLHF. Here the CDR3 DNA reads TGTGCTAGTGGTTTCAACAGGGTCAATTCACCCCTCCACTTT.

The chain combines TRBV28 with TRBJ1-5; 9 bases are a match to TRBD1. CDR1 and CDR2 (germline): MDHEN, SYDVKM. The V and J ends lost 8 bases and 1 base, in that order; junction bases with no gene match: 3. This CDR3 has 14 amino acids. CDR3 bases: TGTGCCAGCTTTGGACAGGGGAGCAATCAGCCCCAGCATTTT. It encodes CASFGQGSNQPQHF.

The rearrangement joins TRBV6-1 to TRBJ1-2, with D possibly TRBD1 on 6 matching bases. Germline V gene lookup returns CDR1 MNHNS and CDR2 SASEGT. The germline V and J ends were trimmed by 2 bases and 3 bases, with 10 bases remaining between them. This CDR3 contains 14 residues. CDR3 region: CASSERDTDYGYTF. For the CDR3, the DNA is TGTGCCAGCAGTGAAAGGGACACAGACTATGGCTACACCTTC.

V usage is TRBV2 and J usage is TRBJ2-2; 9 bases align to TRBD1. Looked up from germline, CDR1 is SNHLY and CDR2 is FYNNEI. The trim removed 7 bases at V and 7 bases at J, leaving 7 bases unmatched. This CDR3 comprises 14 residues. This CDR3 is CASKEGQGYGELFF. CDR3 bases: TGTGCCAGCAAAGAGGGACAGGGTTACGGGGAGCTGTTTTTT.

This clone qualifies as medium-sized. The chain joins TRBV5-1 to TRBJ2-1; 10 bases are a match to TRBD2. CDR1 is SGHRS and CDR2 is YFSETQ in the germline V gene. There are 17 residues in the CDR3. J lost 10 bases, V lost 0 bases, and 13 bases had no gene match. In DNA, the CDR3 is TGCGCCAGCAGCTTGGTGGGGCGAGGACTAGCGGATATGGAGCAGTTCTTC. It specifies CASSLVGRGLADMEQFF.

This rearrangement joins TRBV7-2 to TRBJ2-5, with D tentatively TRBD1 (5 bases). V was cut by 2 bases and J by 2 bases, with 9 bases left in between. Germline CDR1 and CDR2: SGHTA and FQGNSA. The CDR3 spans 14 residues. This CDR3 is CASSLRDRQETQYF. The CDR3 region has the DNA TGTGCCAGCAGCTTACGAGACAGACAAGAGACCCAGTACTTC. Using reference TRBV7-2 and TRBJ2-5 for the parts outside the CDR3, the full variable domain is GAGVSQSPSNKVTEKGKDVELRCDPISGHTALYWYRQSLGQGLEFLIYFQGNSAPDKSGLPSDRFSAERTGGSVSTLTIQRTQQEDSAVYLCASSLRDRQETQYFGPGTRLLVL.

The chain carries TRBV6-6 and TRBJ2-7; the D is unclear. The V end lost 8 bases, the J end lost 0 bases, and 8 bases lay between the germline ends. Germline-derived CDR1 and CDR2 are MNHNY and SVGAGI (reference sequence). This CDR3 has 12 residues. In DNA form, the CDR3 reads TGTGCCAGCTCCTTGAGCTCCTACGAGCAGTACTTC. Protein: CASSLSSYEQYF.

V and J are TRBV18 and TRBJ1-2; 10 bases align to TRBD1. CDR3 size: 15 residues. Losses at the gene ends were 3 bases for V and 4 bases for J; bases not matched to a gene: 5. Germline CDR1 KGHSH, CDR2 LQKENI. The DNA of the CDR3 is TGTGCCAGCTCACCGCCGGGACAGGGGCGCTATGGCTACACCTTC. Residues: CASSPPGQGRYGYTF.

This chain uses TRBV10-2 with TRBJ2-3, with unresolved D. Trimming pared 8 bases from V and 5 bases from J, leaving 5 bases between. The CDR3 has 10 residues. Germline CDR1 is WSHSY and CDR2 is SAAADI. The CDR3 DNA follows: TGCGCCAGCCTAGGAGATACGCAGTATTTT. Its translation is CASLGDTQYF.

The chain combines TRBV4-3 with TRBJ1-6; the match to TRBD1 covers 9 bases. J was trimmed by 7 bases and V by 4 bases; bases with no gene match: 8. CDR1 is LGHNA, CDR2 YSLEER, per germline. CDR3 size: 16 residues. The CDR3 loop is CASSPQKDRGNSPLHF. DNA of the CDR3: TGCGCCAGCAGCCCGCAAAAAGACAGGGGGAATTCACCCCTCCACTTT.

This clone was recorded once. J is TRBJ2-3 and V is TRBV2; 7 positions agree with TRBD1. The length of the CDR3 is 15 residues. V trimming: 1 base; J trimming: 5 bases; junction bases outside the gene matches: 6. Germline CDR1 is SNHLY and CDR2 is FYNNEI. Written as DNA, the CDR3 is TGTGCCAGCAGTGAAGACAGGGGCGCCGGAGATACGCAGTATTTT. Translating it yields CASSEDRGAGDTQYF.

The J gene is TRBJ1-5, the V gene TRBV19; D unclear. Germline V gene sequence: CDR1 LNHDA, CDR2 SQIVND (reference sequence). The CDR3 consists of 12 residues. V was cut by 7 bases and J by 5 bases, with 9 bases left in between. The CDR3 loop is CASKDGDQPQHF. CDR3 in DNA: TGTGCCAGTAAGGACGGGGATCAGCCCCAGCATTTT.

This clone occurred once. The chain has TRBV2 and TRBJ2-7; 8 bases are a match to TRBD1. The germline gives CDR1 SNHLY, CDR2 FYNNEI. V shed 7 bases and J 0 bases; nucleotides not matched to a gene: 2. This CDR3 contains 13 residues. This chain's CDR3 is CASTDRGSYEQYF. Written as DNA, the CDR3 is TGTGCCAGCACAGACAGGGGCTCCTACGAGCAGTACTTC.

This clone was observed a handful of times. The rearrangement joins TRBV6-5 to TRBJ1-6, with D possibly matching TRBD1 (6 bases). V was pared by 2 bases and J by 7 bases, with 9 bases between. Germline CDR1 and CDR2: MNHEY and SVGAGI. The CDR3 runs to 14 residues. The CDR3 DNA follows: TGTGCCAGCAGTTACCTACAGGGAAATTCACCCCTCCACTTT. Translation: CASSYLQGNSPLHF.

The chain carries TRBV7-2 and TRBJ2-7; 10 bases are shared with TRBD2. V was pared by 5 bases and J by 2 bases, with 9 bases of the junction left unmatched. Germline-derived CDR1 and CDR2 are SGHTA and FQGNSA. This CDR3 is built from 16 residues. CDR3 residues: CASSPHSGGLAYEQYF. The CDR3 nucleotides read TGTGCCAGCAGCCCCCATAGCGGGGGGCTCGCCTACGAGCAGTACTTC.